One sample yielded the 14 T cell receptor beta chains listed below, sequenced in a study of blood T cell repertoires in COVID-19. The assay was immunoSEQ multiplex PCR, and TCRdb's table has in-frame clones only and misses some. The table has around 23,000 clones, around 72% seen once. Input material: peripheral blood. The receptors here all came from a woman aged 80 or over with acute or convalescent COVID-19.

This clone was observed a handful of times. The chain joins TRBV5-6 to TRBJ1-2; D gene uncertain. This CDR3 comprises 13 residues. Looked up from germline, CDR1 is SGHDT and CDR2 is YYEEEE. The germline V and J ends were trimmed by 4 bases and 1 base, with 8 bases remaining between them. The CDR3 here is CASSAGINYGYTF. Written as DNA, the CDR3 is TGTGCCAGCAGCGCCGGGATTAACTATGGCTACACCTTC.

V and J are TRBV30 and TRBJ1-2; D call uncertain. The ends were cut back, 0 bases at V and 4 bases at J, with 6 bases in the middle. CDR1 is GTSNPN and CDR2 is SVGIG in the germline V gene (reference sequence). CDR3 length: 12 residues. Here the CDR3 reads CAWSVARYGYTF. In nucleotides, the CDR3 is TGTGCCTGGAGTGTAGCGCGCTATGGCTACACCTTC.

V and J are TRBV6-1 and TRBJ1-2; D unclear. The CDR3 consists of 12 residues. V lost 3 bases and J 5 bases, leaving 7 bases between the germline ends. Germline CDR1 MNHNS, CDR2 SASEGT. In DNA, the CDR3 is TGTGCCAGCAGTGAGGAGGGTTATGGCTACACCTTC. Translating it yields CASSEEGYGYTF.

This clone was seen only once. This chain uses TRBV5-1 with TRBJ1-1; 9 nucleotides line up with TRBD1. Germline trimming cut 4 bases from V and 1 base from J; bases unmatched to any gene: 5. The germline V gene has CDR1 SGHRS and CDR2 YFSETQ. The CDR3 runs 15 residues. In nucleotides, the CDR3 is TGCGCCAGCAGCAAACAGGGGGCAGGGAACACTGAAGCTTTCTTT. This gives the protein CASSKQGAGNTEAFF.

The chain uses TRBV11-2 and TRBJ2-1; 10 nucleotides line up with TRBD1. There are 15 residues in the CDR3. Unmatched junction bases numbered 9, after V lost 5 bases and J lost 8 bases. In germline, CDR1 is SGHAT, CDR2 FQNNGV. The CDR3 protein is CASSARLGQGHEQFF. Here the CDR3 DNA reads TGTGCCAGCAGCGCCCGATTGGGACAGGGGCATGAGCAGTTCTTC.

This clone appeared a single time. The V and J genes are TRBV14 and TRBJ1-1; no definite D call. Per the germline V gene, CDR1 is SGHDN and CDR2 is FVKESK. The CDR3 length is 13 residues. Trimming took 4 bases from V and 0 from J, leaving 6 bases between them. This CDR3 is CASSLSMNTEAFF. In DNA form, the CDR3 reads TGTGCCAGCAGCCTTAGTATGAACACTGAAGCTTTCTTT.

The chain combines TRBV7-6 with TRBJ1-1, with D uncertain. The CDR3 loop spans 12 amino acids. Germline V CDR1 and CDR2: SGHVS, FNYEAQ. The V end was cut by 7 bases, the J end by 1 base, with 7 bases between. CDR3 sequence reads: CASKTPNTEAFF. CDR3 nucleotides: TGTGCCAGCAAGACACCGAACACTGAAGCTTTCTTT. Full variable domain (outside the CDR3, taken from reference TRBV7-6 and TRBJ1-1): GAGVSQSPRYKVTKRGQDVALRCDPISGHVSLYWYRQALGQGPEFLTYFNYEAQQDKSGLPNDRFSAERPEGSISTLTIQRTEQRDSAMYRCASKTPNTEAFFGQGTRLTVV.

This clone was recorded once. J is TRBJ2-5 and V is TRBV5-1; TRBD2 matches at 8 bases. The CDR3 is 15 amino acids. V was pared by 4 bases and J by 2 bases, with 7 bases of the junction left unmatched. From germline, CDR1 is SGHRS and CDR2 YFSETQ. The CDR3 is CASSTGLGEQETQYF. The CDR3 DNA is TGCGCCAGCAGCACGGGACTAGGAGAGCAAGAGACCCAGTACTTC.

Written as DNA, the CDR3 is TGCGCCAGCAGCTTGGCCCCAGGGCCAACTTACTACGAGCAGTACTTC. Its translation: CASSLAPGPTYYEQYF. This rearrangement joins TRBV5-1 to TRBJ2-7, with D maybe TRBD1 (5 bases). CDR1 SGHRS and CDR2 YFSETQ come from the germline V gene. CDR3 length: 16 amino acids. Trimming cost V 0 bases and J 3 bases, with 16 bases left between them.

By share of the sample, this clone is medium-sized. The chain has TRBV29-1 and TRBJ2-4, with D unclear. CDR3 length equals 15 residues. Germline V CDR1 and CDR2: SQVTM, ANQGSEA. V lost 1 base and J 0 bases, leaving 10 bases between the germline ends. CDR3 region: CSVEVQVLAKNIQYF. The CDR3 bases are TGCAGCGTTGAAGTGCAGGTTCTAGCCAAAAACATTCAGTACTTC.

The rearrangement uses TRBV7-2 and TRBJ1-2, with a possible D match to TRBD1 (5 bases). Trimming removed 1 base at V and 4 bases at J, with 13 bases between. The CDR3 is 15 amino acids. CDR1 is SGHTA and CDR2 is FQGNSA in the germline V gene. CDR3 residues: CASSLDPRRGYGYTF. In DNA, the CDR3 is TGTGCCAGCAGCTTAGACCCCAGGAGGGGCTATGGCTACACCTTC.

This clone was observed a few times. The chain employs TRBV6-6 and TRBJ1-2, with D perhaps matching TRBD1 (6 bases). Germline loops: CDR1 MNHNY, CDR2 SVGAGI (reference sequence). The CDR3 has 12 residues. V was trimmed by 6 bases and J by 2 bases, leaving 7 bases between them. DNA for the CDR3: TGTGCCAGCAGCGACAGGAACTATGGCTACACCTTC. Residues: CASSDRNYGYTF.

This clone is labeled medium-sized. This chain connects TRBV19 to TRBJ1-6; possibly TRBD1 for D (5 bases). Per the germline V gene, CDR1 is LNHDA and CDR2 is SQIVND (reference sequence). The CDR3 covers 14 residues. V lost 0 bases and J 8 bases, leaving 8 bases between the germline ends. CDR3 residues: CASSIEGDDSPLHF. The CDR3 DNA follows: TGTGCCAGTAGTATAGAAGGGGATGATTCACCCCTCCACTTT.

The chain carries TRBV5-1 and TRBJ1-4; D ambiguous. From germline, CDR1 is SGHRS and CDR2 YFSETQ. Trimming cost V 4 bases and J 0 bases, with 13 bases left between them. The CDR3 has 16 residues. CDR3 sequence: CASSPGNSPTNEKLFF. The CDR3 DNA sequence: TGCGCCAGCAGCCCGGGAAACTCACCAACTAATGAAAAACTGTTTTTT.